The present TCR beta chain was sequenced within a study of Ad26.COV2.S vaccination and SARS-CoV-2 variants. General study findings and limits: Once vaccination had occurred, spike-specific CD8+ and CD4+ T cell responses reportedly showed substantial breadth. In TCR breadth and depth analyses, total T cell responses may have been underestimated.

TCRdb keeps only in-frame clones here, not all; method: immunoSEQ multiplex PCR. The data show approximately 350,000 clones, 83% seen once. Treatment of the sample: about 20 received Ad26.COV2.S at low or high dose, single or two shots; roughly 5 received placebo; per-sample allocation not given. Collection of samples fell on day 63 after the first vaccine or placebo injection. As for this clone: Its target is not known.

This receptor was obtained from a person aged 18-65 years who received the Ad26.COV2.S COVID-19 vaccine or a placebo. The sample here was peripheral blood, taken in a trial of Ad26.COV2.S vaccine versus placebo.

The CDR3 sequence is CASSGGYGETQYF. The CDR3 DNA reads TGTGCCAGTAGCGGGGGGTACGGCGAGACCCAGTACTTC. The chain is built from TRBV7-9 and TRBJ2-5; 10 bases fit TRBD2. The CDR3 totals 13 residues. V was clipped by 9 bases and J by 5 bases; unmatched bases: 6. The germline V gene has CDR1 SEHNR and CDR2 FQNEAQ (reference sequence).